This T cell receptor (beta chain) was obtained from a study of T cell changes during pregnancy in multiple sclerosis. TCRdb's table, derived via immunoSEQ multiplex PCR, lists solely in-frame clones and lacks some. Of around 69,000 clones in the sample, about nine tenths were seen once. The V and J ends lost 2 bases and 8 bases, in that order; junction bases with no gene match: 3. Germline CDR1 MNHNY, CDR2 SVGAGI (reference sequence). The CDR3 consists of 14 residues. The sequences come from peripheral blood, collected in the third trimester of pregnancy. This chain uses TRBV6-6 with TRBJ2-1; the match to TRBD2 covers 10 bases. This TCR was sampled from a female donor with multiple sclerosis, enrolled in a pregnancy study. This CDR3 reads CASSYPGTSDEQFF. The CDR3 bases are TGTGCCAGCAGTTACCCAGGGACTAGCGATGAGCAGTTCTTC.